This TCR beta chain was recorded in a study of cytomegalovirus exposure and HLA in healthy donors. The germline V gene encodes CDR1 LGHNT and CDR2 FRNRAP. CDR3 length equals 15 residues. V dropped 6 bases and J dropped 3 bases, with 16 bases sitting between them. The PCR was carried out with 60 Vbeta primers and 13 Jbeta primers. Profiling relied on immunoSEQ multiplex PCR, and the TCRdb table lists in-frame clones only, not all of them. This table has more than 85,000 clones, approximately 70% appearing once. This clone has more than one count but fewer than ten. J is TRBJ2-3 and V is TRBV12-5; TRBD1 might be the D (6 bases). The sequenced sample consisted of PBMCs. The receptor comes from a woman aged 18-29 years in good health and CMV-seropositive. In nucleotides, the CDR3 is TGTGCTAGTGGCCAGGACAGCTCTACGACAGATACGCAGTATTTT. Its protein is CASGQDSSTTDTQYF.